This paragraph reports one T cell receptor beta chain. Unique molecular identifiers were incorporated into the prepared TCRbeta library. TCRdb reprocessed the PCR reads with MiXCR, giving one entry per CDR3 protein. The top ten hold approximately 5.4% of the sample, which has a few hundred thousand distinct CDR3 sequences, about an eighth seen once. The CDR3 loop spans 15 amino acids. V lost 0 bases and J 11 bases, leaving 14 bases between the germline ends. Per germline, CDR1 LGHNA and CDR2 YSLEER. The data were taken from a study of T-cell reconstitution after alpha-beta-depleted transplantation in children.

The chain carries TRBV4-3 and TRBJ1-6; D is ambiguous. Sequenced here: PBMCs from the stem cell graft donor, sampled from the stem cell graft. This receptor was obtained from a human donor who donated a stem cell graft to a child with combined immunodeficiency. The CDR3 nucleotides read TGCGCCAGCAGCCAAGATCGGGGATTTCTGGCACCCCTCCACTTT. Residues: CASSQDRGFLAPLHF.